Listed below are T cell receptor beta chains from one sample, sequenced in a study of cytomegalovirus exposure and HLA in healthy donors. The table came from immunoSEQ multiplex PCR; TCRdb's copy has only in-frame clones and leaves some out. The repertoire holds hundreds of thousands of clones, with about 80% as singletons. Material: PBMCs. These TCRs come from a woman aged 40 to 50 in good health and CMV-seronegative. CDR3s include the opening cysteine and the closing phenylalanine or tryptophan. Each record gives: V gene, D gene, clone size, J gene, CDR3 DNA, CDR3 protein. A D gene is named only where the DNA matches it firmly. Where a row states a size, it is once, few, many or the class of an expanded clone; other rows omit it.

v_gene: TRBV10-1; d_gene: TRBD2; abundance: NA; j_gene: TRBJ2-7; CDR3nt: TGCGCCAGCATCATTCTTTCCGGGACTACCAGATACGAGCAGTACTTC; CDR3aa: CASIILSGTTRYEQYF
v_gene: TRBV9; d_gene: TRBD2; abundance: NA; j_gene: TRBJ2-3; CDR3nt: TGTGCCAGCAGCGTAGAAGGTAGCGGGGGGCTCACAGATACGCAGTATTTT; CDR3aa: CASSVEGSGGLTDTQYF
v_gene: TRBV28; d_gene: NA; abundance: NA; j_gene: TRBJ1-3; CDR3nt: TGTGCCAGCAGTTTAGCAGGGTCTGGAAACACCATATATTTT; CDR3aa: CASSLAGSGNTIYF
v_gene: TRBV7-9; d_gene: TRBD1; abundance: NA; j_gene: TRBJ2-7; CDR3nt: TGTGCCAGCAGCTTAGATGGAAGGTGGCGGGGACAGGGGTCCTACGAGCAGTACTTC; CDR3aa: CASSLDGRWRGQGSYEQYF
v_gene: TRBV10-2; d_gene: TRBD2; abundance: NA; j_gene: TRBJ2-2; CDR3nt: TGCGCCAGCGCGGTTACGGGGGGTTATACCGGGGAGCTGTTTTTT; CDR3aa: CASAVTGGYTGELFF
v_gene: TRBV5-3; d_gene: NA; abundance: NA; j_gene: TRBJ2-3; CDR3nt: TGTGCCAGAAGCTCACTCATCCCCAACACAGATACGCAGTATTTT; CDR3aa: CARSSLIPNTDTQYF
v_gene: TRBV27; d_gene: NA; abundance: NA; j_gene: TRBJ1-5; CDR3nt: TGTGCCAGCAGTTTTGGTAGGGCGGGTCAGCCCCAGCATTTT; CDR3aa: CASSFGRAGQPQHF
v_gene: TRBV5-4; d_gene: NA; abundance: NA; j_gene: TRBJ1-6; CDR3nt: TGTGCCAGCAGCTCATTGGACAGTTCCTATAATTCACCCCTCCACTTT; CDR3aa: CASSSLDSSYNSPLHF
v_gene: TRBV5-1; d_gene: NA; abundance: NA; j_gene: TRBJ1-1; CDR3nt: TGCGCCAGCAGCTATACAGGGACCTTCGAAGCTTTCTTT; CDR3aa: CASSYTGTFEAFF
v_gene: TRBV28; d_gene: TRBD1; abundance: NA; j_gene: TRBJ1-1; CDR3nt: TGTGCCAGCAGTCCTCGACAGGGAGGAGGGGACACTGAAGCTTTCTTT; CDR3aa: CASSPRQGGGDTEAFF
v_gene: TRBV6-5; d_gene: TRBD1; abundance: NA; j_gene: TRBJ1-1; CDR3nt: TGTGCCAGCAGTTACTATGCCGGGACAGGGTCCGAAGCTTTCTTT; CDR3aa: CASSYYAGTGSEAFF
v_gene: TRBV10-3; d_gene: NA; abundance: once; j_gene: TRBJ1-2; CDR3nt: TGTGCCATCAGTGAGTCGACAGATAACTATGGCTACACCTTC; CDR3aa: CAISESTDNYGYTF
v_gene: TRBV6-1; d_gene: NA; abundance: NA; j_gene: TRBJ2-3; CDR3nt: TGTGCCAGCAGTGAAGGAAGGCAGGGCCCTTATACGCAGTATTTT; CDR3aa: CASSEGRQGPYTQYF
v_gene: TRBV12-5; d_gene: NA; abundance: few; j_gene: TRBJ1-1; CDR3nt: TGTGCTAGTGGTTTGACGGGTGTAACTGAAGCTTTCTTT; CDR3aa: CASGLTGVTEAFF